The T cell receptor (beta chain) under discussion was sequenced for a study of CD8+ T cells in alopecia areata. The study's findings and limits: Scalp samples also yield sequences from resident alphabeta T cells of normal skin.

The length of the CDR3 is 14 residues. Per the germline V gene, CDR1 is SEHNR and CDR2 is FQNEAQ (reference sequence). The ends were cut back, 5 bases at V and 2 bases at J, with 13 bases in the middle. Reverse transcription of extracted RNA yielded cDNA, which provided the sequencing template. Some clones are missing from TCRdb's copy, which holds only in-frame ones; the method was immunoSEQ multiplex PCR. Here the sample spans about 110,000 clones, 45% to 70% being singletons. CD4+ and CD8+ T cells were sorted from PBMCs stained for CD3, CD4 and CD8. This clone has a handful of counts. Its antigen is undetermined.

The specimen was CD8+ T cells sorted from blood. V and J are TRBV7-9 and TRBJ2-7; D is perhaps TRBD1 (6 bases). This clonotype was obtained from a human donor in good health. The CDR3 coding sequence is TGTGCCAGCAGCGGAAGAGGGACACCCTACGAGCAGTACTTC. Amino acids: CASSGRGTPYEQYF.